This entry lists 10 T cell receptor beta chains sequenced from one sample in a study of monozygotic twins with inflammatory bowel disease. TCRdb re-called the 5' RACE reads; every CDR3 protein appears as one record, without DNA. This listing includes tens of thousands of distinct CDR3 sequences. The sequenced material came from blood. These receptors were collected from a human donor with ulcerative colitis or Crohn's disease, or a healthy co-twin of an affected twin (not recorded which).

This chain connects TRBV5-1 to TRBJ1-2; no DNA is available, so the TRBD1 call from TCRdb remains unchecked. This CDR3 spans 15 amino acids. CDR1 and CDR2 (germline): SGHRS, YFSETQ. CDR3 sequence reads: CASSLGDSKNYGYTF.

This chain joins TRBV5-4 and TRBJ2-7. Germline V gives CDR1 SGHNT, CDR2 YYREEE (reference sequence). The CDR3 is 12 residues long. The CDR3 spells CASSWDGYEQYF.

This chain uses TRBV19 with TRBJ2-3; lacking DNA, the TRBD1 call made by TCRdb goes unchecked. Germline V lookup: CDR1 LNHDA, CDR2 SQIVND (reference sequence). This CDR3 is built from 14 residues. CDR3 sequence reads: CASSIGQGTDTQYF.

The chain combines TRBV5-1 with TRBJ2-3. Germline CDR1 reads SGHRS; CDR2 reads YFSETQ. This CDR3 comprises 13 residues. The CDR3 loop reads CASSLDRDDTQYF.

The chain combines TRBV7-9 with TRBJ2-7; lacking DNA, the TRBD1 call made by TCRdb goes unchecked. This CDR3 spans 15 amino acids. CDR1 is SEHNR and CDR2 is FQNEAQ in the germline V gene (reference sequence). The CDR3 region is CASSNSGTGYWEQYF.

The chain carries TRBV7-3 and TRBJ1-1. CDR1 is SGHTA, CDR2 FQGTGA, per germline. This CDR3 comprises 13 residues. The CDR3 loop is CASSLNWGTEAFF.

The gene calls are TRBV7-8 and TRBJ2-1; the D call of TRBD1 rests on TCRdb alone, since no DNA is present to check it. CDR3 size: 17 residues. The germline V gene has CDR1 SGHVS and CDR2 FQNEAQ. CDR3 amino acids: CASSPPRGGRGYNEQFF.

J is TRBJ2-1 and V is TRBV12-3 or TRBV12-4; TCRdb proposes TRBD2, but this gene call is untestable without DNA. This CDR3 is 14 amino acids long. CDR3 sequence reads: CASSFGGPGNEQFF.

The V and J genes are TRBV10-3 and TRBJ1-2; TCRdb's D call, TRBD1, is unchecked because there is no DNA. Germline V lookup: CDR1 ENHRY, CDR2 SYGVKD. CDR3 length: 15 residues. CDR3 protein: CAISADPKPHYGYTF.

The J gene is TRBJ1-6, the V gene TRBV20-1; as DNA is missing, the TRBD1 call by TCRdb cannot be tested. The V gene's germline CDR1 is DFQATT and CDR2 SNEGSKA (reference sequence). The CDR3 loop spans 14 amino acids. CDR3 sequence: CSATPRDANSPLHF.